This is a list of T cell receptor beta chains from one sample in a study of OX40 agonist ivuxolimab in advanced cancers. The method was immunoSEQ multiplex PCR; TCRdb's version includes in-frame clones alone and lacks a portion of them. The sample lists approximately 81,000 clones, 86% occurring once. The sequenced sample was CD4+ or CD8+ T cells sorted from blood, obtained in a trial of the OX40 agonist ivuxolimab. These receptors were collected from an adult with an advanced solid tumor such as melanoma, head and neck, liver or kidney cancer. Each CDR3 is given with its conserved first and last residue. The D gene is left open where the match is weak. Not every row has a clone size; where given, it reads once, few, many or a size class.

>TRBV10-3|TRBJ2-3|once|TRBD1
CATGQGTDTQYF
TGTGCCACCGGACAGGGGACAGATACGCAGTATTTT
>TRBV6-5|TRBJ1-4|once|.
CASSYSWGNEKLFF
TGTGCCAGCAGTTACTCATGGGGTAATGAAAAACTGTTTTTT
>TRBV5-6|TRBJ1-2|few|.
CASTRVGVNYGYTF
TGTGCCAGCACCCGGGTCGGGGTTAACTATGGCTACACCTTC
>TRBV4-1|TRBJ1-4|.|.
CASSPGQGTANEKLFF
TGCGCCAGCAGCCCAGGCCAGGGGACGGCTAATGAAAAACTGTTTTTT
>TRBV21-1|TRBJ1-5|.|.
CASSKWTGGWNQPQHF
TGTGCCAGCAGCAAATGGACAGGGGGCTGGAATCAGCCCCAGCATTTT
>TRBV19|TRBJ2-3|.|TRBD2
CASTPTGGERGNTDTQYF
TGTGCCAGTACCCCGACCGGAGGGGAGCGGGGGAACACAGATACGCAGTATTTT
>TRBV7-2|TRBJ2-7|.|TRBD2
CASSLGTSGVYEQYF
TGTGCCAGCAGCTTAGGCACTAGCGGGGTCTACGAGCAGTACTTC
>TRBV7-9|TRBJ1-4|.|.
CASSPWTATLLNEKLFF
TGTGCCAGCAGCCCTTGGACAGCTACTCTCTTAAATGAAAAACTGTTTTTT
>TRBV6-1|TRBJ1-3|.|TRBD1
CASSRDRPSGNTIYF
TGTGCCAGCAGTAGGGACAGGCCCTCTGGAAACACCATATATTTT
>TRBV5-1|TRBJ1-6|once|.
CASSLAVGLGHYSPLHF
TGCGCCAGCAGCTTGGCCGTAGGACTGGGGCACTATTCACCCCTCCACTTT
>TRBV7-9|TRBJ2-3|medium-sized|TRBD1
CASSLAQGAADTQYF
TGTGCCAGCAGCTTAGCTCAGGGGGCGGCGGATACGCAGTATTTT
>TRBV19|TRBJ1-1|.|TRBD1
CASSISTGGMNTEAFF
TGTGCCAGTAGTATTTCGACAGGGGGCATGAACACTGAAGCTTTCTTT
>TRBV5-1|TRBJ2-1|few|.
CASSFGPSRYNEQFF
TGCGCCAGCAGCTTCGGTCCTAGCCGGTACAATGAGCAGTTCTTC
>TRBV4-2|TRBJ2-5|few|.
CASSQDGGPETQYF
TGTGCCAGCAGCCAAGATGGCGGGCCAGAGACCCAGTACTTC
>TRBV7-3|TRBJ2-2|.|.
CASSLNGQRNTGELFF
TGTGCCAGCAGCTTAAACGGACAGAGGAACACCGGGGAGCTGTTTTTT
>TRBV5-6|TRBJ2-7|once|.
CASSSRYSGAYEQYF
TGTGCCAGCAGCTCCCGGTATAGTGGGGCCTACGAGCAGTACTTC
>TRBV12-5|TRBJ2-7|.|.
CASGSQSWQYF
TGTGCTAGTGGTTCACAGTCGTGGCAGTACTTC
>TRBV5-1|TRBJ1-2|.|.
CASSLDEALYGYTF
TGCGCCAGCAGCTTGGATGAGGCGCTCTATGGCTACACCTTC
>TRBV7-3|TRBJ2-5|.|TRBD2
CASSLTAGLAGGPQETQYF
TGTGCCAGCAGCTTAACGGCGGGGCTAGCGGGAGGGCCCCAAGAGACCCAGTACTTC
>TRBV5-1|TRBJ1-2|.|.
CASSLEYSSSTYGYTF
TGCGCCAGCAGCTTGGAGTACAGCAGTTCTACCTATGGCTACACCTTC
>TRBV30|TRBJ1-4|once|TRBD1
CAWSVRTGRDEKLFF
TGTGCCTGGAGTGTAAGGACAGGGAGGGATGAAAAACTGTTTTTT
>TRBV4-1|TRBJ2-7|.|.
CASSQGATRGRGGEQYF
TGCGCCAGCAGCCAAGGAGCCACGAGGGGCAGGGGAGGCGAGCAGTACTTC
>TRBV7-8|TRBJ1-5|.|.
CASSLKSSGNQPQHF
TGTGCCAGCAGCTTAAAGAGTAGTGGCAATCAGCCCCAGCATTTT
>TRBV10-3|TRBJ1-2|few|TRBD1
CAIFDRGNGYTF
TGTGCCATCTTCGACAGGGGCAATGGCTACACCTTC
>TRBV7-2|TRBJ2-3|.|.
CASSLRPLGDGSTDTQYF
TGTGCCAGCAGCTTAAGGCCCCTAGGGGACGGCAGCACAGATACGCAGTATTTT
>TRBV5-4|TRBJ1-2|.|TRBD1
CASSRIDGQGAWGYTF
TGTGCCAGCAGCCGGATCGACGGACAGGGGGCGTGGGGCTACACCTTC
>TRBV7-9|TRBJ1-2|.|TRBD1
CASSSSGGYGYTF
TGTGCCAGCAGCTCATCAGGGGGCTATGGCTACACCTTC
>TRBV2|TRBJ2-1|.|.
CATQGLTIDNEQFF
TGTGCCACCCAAGGGCTGACTATTGACAATGAGCAGTTCTTC
>TRBV7-9|TRBJ1-5|.|TRBD1
CASSRSGQGSYQPQHF
TGTGCCAGCAGCCGATCGGGACAGGGATCTTATCAGCCCCAGCATTTT
>TRBV5-1|TRBJ2-5|.|.
CASSLEGRLQETQYF
TGCGCCAGCAGCTTGGAAGGCAGACTCCAAGAGACCCAGTACTTC
>TRBV19|TRBJ2-5|.|TRBD1
CASNSGQGKETQYF
TGTGCCAGTAATTCAGGACAGGGGAAAGAGACCCAGTACTTC
>TRBV7-2|TRBJ2-7|few|TRBD2
CASSLGLAGSYEQYF
TGTGCCAGCAGCTTAGGGCTAGCGGGGTCCTACGAGCAGTACTTC
>TRBV10-2|TRBJ2-3|.|.
CASSEFSGWTTDTQYF
TGCGCCAGCAGTGAGTTTTCGGGGTGGACCACAGATACGCAGTATTTT
>TRBV19|TRBJ1-2|once|.
CASSIQPPNYGYTF
TGTGCCAGTAGTATACAACCCCCTAACTATGGCTACACCTTC